This T cell receptor beta chain was retrieved from a study of T cell clonality in common variable immunodeficiency. Study conclusions and caveats: Shared TCRbeta clones were fewer between CVID subjects than controls. TCRbeta clonality was increased in CVID versus healthy controls. Fewer deletions and N-nucleotide insertions were reportedly seen in common variable immunodeficiency TCR beta sequences.

The length of the CDR3 is 14 residues. CDR1 is SGHKS, CDR2 YYEKEE, per germline (reference sequence). Deletions cut 1 base from V and 2 bases from J, with 9 bases between. This clone was found many times. What it binds is not known. The read ends 3 residues before the CDR3 terminus; that terminus is restored from the germline J gene. The table came from immunoSEQ multiplex PCR; TCRdb's copy has only in-frame clones and leaves some out. The sample counts tens of thousands of clones, none seen once; the ten largest own around 2.8%. V and J are TRBV5-5 and TRBJ1-2; TRBD1 is a possible D gene (5 bases). The clonotype comes from a person between 18 and 75 years old in good health. Sequenced sample: peripheral blood mononuclear cells. The CDR3 reads CASSLYRLNYGYTF. The CDR3 bases that were read are TGTGCCAGCAGCTTGTACAGGCTCAACTATGGC.